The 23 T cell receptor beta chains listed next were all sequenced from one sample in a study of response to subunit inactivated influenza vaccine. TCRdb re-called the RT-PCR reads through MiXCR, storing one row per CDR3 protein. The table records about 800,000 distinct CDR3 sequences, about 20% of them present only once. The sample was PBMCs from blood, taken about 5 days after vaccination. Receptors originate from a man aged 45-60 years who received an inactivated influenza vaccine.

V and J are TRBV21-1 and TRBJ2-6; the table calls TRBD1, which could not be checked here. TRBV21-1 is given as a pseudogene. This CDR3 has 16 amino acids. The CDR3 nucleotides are TGTGCCAGCAACGGACAGGGGAATTATGGGGCCAACGTCCTGACTTTC. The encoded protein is CASNGQGNYGANVLTF.

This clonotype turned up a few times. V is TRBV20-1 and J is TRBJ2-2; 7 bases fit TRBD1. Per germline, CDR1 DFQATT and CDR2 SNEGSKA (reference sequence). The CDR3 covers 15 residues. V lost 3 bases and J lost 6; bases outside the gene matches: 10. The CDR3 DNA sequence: TGCAGTGCTAGGCCGACCCGACAGGGACCCGGGGAGCTGTTTTTT. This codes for CSARPTRQGPGELFF.

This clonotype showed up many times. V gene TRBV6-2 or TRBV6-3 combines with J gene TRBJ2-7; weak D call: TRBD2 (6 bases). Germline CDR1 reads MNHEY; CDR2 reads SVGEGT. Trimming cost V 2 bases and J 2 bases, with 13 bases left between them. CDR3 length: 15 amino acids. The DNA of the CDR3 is TGTGCCAGCAGTTACGCCCTAGCGCGTACCTACGAGCAGTACTTC. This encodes CASSYALARTYEQYF.

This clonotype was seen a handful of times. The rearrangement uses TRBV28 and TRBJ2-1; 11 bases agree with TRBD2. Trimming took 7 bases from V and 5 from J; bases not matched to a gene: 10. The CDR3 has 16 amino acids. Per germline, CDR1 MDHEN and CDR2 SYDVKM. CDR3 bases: TGTGCCAGCAATGAAGCCGGGACTAGCGGAAACAATGAGCAGTTCTTC. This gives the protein CASNEAGTSGNNEQFF.

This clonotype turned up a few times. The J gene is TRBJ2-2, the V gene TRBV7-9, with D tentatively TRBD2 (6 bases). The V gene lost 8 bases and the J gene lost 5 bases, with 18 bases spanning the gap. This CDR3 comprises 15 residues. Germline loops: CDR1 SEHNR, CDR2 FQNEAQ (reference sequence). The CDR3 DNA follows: TGTGCCAGCGGCAAGCCGGGACTTGAGACCGGGGAGCTGTTTTTT. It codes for CASGKPGLETGELFF. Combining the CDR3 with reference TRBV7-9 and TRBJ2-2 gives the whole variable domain DTGVSQNPRHKITKRGQNVTFRCDPISEHNRLYWYRQTLGQGPEFLTYFQNEAQLEKSRLLSDRFSAERPKGSFSTLEIQRTEQGDSAMYLCASGKPGLETGELFFGEGSRLTVL.

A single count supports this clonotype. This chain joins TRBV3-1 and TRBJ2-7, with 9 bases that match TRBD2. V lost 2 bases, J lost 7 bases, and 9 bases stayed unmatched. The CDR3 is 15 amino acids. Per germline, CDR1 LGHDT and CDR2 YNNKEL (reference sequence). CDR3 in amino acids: CASSQSLAGGPEQYF. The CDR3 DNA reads TGTGCCAGCAGCCAATCACTGGCGGGGGGGCCTGAGCAGTACTTC.

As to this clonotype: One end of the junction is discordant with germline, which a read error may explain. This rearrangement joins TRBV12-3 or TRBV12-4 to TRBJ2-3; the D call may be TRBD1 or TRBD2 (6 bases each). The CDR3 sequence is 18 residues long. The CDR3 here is CACSLGGTGYSGTDTQYF. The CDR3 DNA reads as TGTGCCTGCAGTTTGGGGGGCACGGGGTATTCTGGCACAGATACGCAGTATTTT.

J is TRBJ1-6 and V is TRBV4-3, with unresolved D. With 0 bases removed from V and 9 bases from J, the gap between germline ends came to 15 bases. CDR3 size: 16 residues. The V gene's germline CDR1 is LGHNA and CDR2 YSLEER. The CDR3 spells CASSQDSQSVGSPLHF. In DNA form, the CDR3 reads TGCGCCAGCAGCCAAGATTCCCAGAGCGTGGGTTCACCCCTCCACTTT.

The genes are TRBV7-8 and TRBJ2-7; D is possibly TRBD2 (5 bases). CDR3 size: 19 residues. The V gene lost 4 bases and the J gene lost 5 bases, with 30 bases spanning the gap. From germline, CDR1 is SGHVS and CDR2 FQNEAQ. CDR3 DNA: TGTGCCAGCAGCTCTCGACCGCCTTCGGGGTTGAGCAATAACGACGAGCAGTACTTC. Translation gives CASSSRPPSGLSNNDEQYF.

CDR3 DNA sequence: TGTGCCACCAGCCCCGTAAGGGCCACTGAAGCTTTCTTT. Amino acid sequence: CATSPVRATEAFF. The chain uses TRBV15 and TRBJ1-1; no clear D gene. The CDR3 contains 13 residues. V lost 5 bases, J lost 4 bases, and 11 bases lay in between. Germline values: CDR1 LNHNV, CDR2 YYDKDF (reference sequence).

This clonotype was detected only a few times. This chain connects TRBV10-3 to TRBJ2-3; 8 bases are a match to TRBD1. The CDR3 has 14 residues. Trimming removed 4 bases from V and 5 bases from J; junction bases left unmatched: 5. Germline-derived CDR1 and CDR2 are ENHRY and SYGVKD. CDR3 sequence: CAISARGRIDTQYF. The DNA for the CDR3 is TGTGCCATCAGTGCCAGGGGGCGCATAGATACGCAGTATTTT.

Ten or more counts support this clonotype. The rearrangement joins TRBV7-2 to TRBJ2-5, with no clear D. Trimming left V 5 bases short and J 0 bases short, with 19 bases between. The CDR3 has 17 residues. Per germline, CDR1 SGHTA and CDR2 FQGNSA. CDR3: CASSQPDGRMYQETQYF. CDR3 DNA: TGTGCCAGCAGCCAACCCGATGGCAGGATGTACCAAGAGACCCAGTACTTC.

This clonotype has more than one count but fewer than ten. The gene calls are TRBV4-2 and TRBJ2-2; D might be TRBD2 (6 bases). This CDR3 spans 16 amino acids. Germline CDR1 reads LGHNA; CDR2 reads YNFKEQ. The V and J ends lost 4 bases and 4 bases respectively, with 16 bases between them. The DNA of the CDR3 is TGTGCCAGCAGCCTAGAGGGAGGCGGGGCCACCGGGGAGCTGTTTTTT. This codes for CASSLEGGGATGELFF.

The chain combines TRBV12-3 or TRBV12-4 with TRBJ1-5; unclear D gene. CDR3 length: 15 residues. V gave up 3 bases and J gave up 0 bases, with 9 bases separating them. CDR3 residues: CASSFKEASNQPQHF. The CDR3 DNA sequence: TGTGCCAGCAGTTTCAAGGAGGCTAGCAATCAGCCCCAGCATTTT.

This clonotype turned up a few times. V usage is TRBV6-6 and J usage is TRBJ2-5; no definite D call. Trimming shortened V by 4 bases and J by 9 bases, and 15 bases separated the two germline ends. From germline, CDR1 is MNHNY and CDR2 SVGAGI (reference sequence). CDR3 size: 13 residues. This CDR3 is CASSFDPRVAQYF. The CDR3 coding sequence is TGTGCCAGCAGTTTTGACCCCCGAGTGGCCCAGTACTTC.

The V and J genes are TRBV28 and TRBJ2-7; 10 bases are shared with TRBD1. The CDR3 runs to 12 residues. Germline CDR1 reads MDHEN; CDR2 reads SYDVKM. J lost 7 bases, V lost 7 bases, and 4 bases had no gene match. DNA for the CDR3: TGTGCCAGCACCCTGGGACAGGGGGAGCAGTACTTC. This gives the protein CASTLGQGEQYF.

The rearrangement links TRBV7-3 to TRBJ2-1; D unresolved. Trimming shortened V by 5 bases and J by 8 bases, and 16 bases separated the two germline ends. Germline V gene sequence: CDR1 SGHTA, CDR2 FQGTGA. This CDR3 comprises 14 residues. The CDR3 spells CASSVGPPDDEQFF. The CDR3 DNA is TGTGCCAGCAGCGTCGGGCCGCCAGACGATGAGCAGTTCTTC.

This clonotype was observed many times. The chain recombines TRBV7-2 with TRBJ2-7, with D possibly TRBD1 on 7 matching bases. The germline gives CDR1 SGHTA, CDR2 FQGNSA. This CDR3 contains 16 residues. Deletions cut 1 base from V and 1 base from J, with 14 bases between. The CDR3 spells CASSLVGGQNSYEQYF. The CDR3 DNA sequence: TGTGCCAGCAGCTTAGTCGGGGGACAGAATTCCTACGAGCAGTACTTC.

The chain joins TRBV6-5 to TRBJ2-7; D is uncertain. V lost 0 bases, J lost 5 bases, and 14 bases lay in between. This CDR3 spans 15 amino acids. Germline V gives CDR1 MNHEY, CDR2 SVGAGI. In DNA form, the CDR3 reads TGTGCCAGCAGTTACTCCGGCTTAAAGGGTGACGAGCAGTACTTC. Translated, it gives CASSYSGLKGDEQYF.

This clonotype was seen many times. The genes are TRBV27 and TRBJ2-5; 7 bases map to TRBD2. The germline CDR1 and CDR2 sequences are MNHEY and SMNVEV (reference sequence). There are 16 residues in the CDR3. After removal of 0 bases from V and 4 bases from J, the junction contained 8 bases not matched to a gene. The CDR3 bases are TGTGCCAGCAGTTTATCCCGCCAGACTAGCTCAGAGACCCAGTACTTC. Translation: CASSLSRQTSSETQYF.

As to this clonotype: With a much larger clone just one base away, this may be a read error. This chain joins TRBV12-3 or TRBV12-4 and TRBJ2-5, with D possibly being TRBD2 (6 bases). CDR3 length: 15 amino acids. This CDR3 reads CASSLALAAQESQYF. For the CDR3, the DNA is TGTGCCAGCAGTTTAGCACTAGCAGCTCAAGAGTCCCAGTACTTC.

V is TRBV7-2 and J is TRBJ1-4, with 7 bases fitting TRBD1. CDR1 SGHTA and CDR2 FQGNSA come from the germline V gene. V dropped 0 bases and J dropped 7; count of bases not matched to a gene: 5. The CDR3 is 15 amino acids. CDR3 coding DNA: TGTGCCAGCAGCTTAGCAAGACAGGGTTTTGAAAAACTGTTTTTT. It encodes CASSLARQGFEKLFF.

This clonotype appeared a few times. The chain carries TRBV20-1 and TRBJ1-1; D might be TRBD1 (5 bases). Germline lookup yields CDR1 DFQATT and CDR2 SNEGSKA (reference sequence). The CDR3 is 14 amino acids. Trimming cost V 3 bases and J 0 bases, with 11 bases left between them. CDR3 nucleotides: TGCAGTGCTAGGTCCGGGGCTATGAACACTGAAGCTTTCTTT. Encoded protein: CSARSGAMNTEAFF.